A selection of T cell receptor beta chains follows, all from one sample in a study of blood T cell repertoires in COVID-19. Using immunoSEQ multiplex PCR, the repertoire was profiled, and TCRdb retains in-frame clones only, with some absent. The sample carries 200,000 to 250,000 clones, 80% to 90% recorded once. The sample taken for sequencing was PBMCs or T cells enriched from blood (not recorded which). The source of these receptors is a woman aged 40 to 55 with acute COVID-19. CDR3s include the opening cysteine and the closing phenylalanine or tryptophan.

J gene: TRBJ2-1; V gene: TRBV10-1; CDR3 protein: CASSEIAGGLKDEQFF
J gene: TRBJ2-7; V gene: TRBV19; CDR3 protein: CATKTQGNAYSYEQYF
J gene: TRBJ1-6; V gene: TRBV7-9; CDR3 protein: CASSSDRDSPLHF
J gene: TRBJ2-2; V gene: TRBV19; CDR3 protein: CASSSGTGFTGELFF
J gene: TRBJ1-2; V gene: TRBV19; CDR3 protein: CASSISDRAGYTF
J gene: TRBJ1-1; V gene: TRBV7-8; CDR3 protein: CASSFELNTEAFF
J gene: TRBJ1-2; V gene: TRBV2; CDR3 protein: CASSALPGTGGAGYTF
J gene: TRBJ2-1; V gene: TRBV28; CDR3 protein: CASRLLQGSNEQFF
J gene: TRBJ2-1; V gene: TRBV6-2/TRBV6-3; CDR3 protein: CASSSLRGEQFF
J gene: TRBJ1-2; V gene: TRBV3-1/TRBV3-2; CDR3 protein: CASSQASRGPGYTF